This T cell receptor (beta chain) was obtained from a study of T cell repertoires in cytomegalovirus infection (dated by TCRdb to the late 2010s). At the level of the whole study: Donor HLA type was relevant to the analysis, as public TCR beta signatures indicated carriage of CMV infection together with the matching HLA type. Here is what the overall study found, with its caveats: Carriers of CMV infection plus the relevant HLA type were discriminated by the cumulative frequency of public TCR beta family members in the study cohort and in an independent 352-donor cohort. The ex vivo response was dominated by HLA-C-restricted CMV-specific TCR beta clonotypes, which also provided the single most frequent clonotype in two of eight donors.

The data were produced on an Illumina HiSeq 1500. TCRdb applied fastp at Q25 and MiXCR to the public reads, then kept only in-frame beta chains. Each record represents a unique CDR3 protein, reported with the most common genes and DNA among its rows. The sample records around 210,000 distinct CDR3 sequences, around 6.2% of which are singletons. About 6% of the sample belongs to the ten largest clones. This clonotype was seen ten or more times. What this receptor recognizes is not known. Base qualities are missing; no much larger clone stands one base away. CDR1 and CDR2, looked up from the germline V gene (reference sequence), are DFQATT and SNEGSKA. V lost 3 bases and J lost 2 bases; the stretch between them is 13 bases long. The CDR3 runs 14 residues from the cysteine to the phenylalanine. Only the CDR3 DNA is retained, 42 bases long and in frame from the first base.

Recombination joined TRBV20-1 with TRBJ1-2; the D segment cannot be called with confidence. Sequencing was done on a sample of PBMCs. The clonotype comes from a human donor in good health (CMV status not recorded). Some clones in this sample may be carry-over from other donors' samples. The base sequence is TGCAGTGCTAGGACGGCACAGCCCAACTATGGCTACACCTTC. The translation is CSARTAQPNYGYTF.